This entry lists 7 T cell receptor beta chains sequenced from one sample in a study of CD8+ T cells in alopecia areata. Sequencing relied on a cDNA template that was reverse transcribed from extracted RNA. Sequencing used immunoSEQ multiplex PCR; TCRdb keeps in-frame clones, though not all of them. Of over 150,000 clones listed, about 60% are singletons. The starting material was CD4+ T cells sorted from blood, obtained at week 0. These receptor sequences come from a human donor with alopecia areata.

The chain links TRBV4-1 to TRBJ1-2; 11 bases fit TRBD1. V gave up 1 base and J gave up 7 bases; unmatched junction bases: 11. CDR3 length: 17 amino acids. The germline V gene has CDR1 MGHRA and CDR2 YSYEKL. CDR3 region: CASSQARLGTGGGGYTF. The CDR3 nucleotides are TGCGCCAGCAGCCAAGCCCGATTGGGGACAGGGGGAGGTGGCTACACCTTC.

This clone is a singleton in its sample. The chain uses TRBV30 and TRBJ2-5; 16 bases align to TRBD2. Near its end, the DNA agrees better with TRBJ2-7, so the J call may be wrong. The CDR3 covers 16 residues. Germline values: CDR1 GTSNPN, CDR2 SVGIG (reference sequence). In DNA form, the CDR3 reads TGTGCTTGTACCGGGACTAGCGGGGGGGCCTCCGGCGAGCAGTACTTC. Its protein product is CACTGTSGGASGEQYF.

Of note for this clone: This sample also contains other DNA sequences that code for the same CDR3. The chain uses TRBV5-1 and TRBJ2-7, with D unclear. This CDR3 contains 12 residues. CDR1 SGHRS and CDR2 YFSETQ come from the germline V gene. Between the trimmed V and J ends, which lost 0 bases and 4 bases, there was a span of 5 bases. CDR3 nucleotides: TGCGCCAGCAGCTTGGACGGGTACGAGCAGTACTTC. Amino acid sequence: CASSLDGYEQYF. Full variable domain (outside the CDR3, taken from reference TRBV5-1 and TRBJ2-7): KAGVTQTPRYLIKTRGQQVTLSCSPISGHRSVSWYQQTPGQGLQFLFEYFSETQRNKGNFPGRFSGRQFSNSRSEMNVSTLELGDSALYLCASSLDGYEQYFGPGTRLTVT.

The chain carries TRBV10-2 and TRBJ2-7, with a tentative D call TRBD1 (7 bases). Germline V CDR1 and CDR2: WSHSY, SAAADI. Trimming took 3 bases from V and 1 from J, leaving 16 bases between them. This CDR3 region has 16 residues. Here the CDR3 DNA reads TGCGCCAGCAGTGACCCGGGGCAGGGGGGATCCTACGAGCAGTACTTC. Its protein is CASSDPGQGGSYEQYF.

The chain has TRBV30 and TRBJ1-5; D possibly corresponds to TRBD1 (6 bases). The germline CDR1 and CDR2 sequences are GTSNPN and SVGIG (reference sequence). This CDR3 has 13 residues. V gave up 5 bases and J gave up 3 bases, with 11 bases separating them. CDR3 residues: CAWGQRYNQPQHF. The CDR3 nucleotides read TGTGCCTGGGGACAGCGATACAATCAGCCCCAGCATTTT.

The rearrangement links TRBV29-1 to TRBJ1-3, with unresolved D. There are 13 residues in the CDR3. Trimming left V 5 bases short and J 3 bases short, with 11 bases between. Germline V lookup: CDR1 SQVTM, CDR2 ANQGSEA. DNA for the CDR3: TGCAGCGTTAAAGGAATATATGGAAACACCATATATTTT. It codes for CSVKGIYGNTIYF.

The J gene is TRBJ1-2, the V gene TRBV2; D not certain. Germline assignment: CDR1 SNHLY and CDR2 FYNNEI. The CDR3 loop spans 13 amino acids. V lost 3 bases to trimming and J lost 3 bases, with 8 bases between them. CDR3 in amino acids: CASSDPPDYGYTF. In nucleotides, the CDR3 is TGTGCCAGCAGTGACCCCCCGGACTATGGCTACACCTTC.